The T cell receptor beta chain described here comes from a study of cytomegalovirus exposure and HLA in healthy donors. This CDR3 has 17 residues. CDR1 and CDR2 (germline): SGHNT, YENEEA. With V trimmed by 2 bases and J by 3 bases, 7 bases remained unmatched. Overall study results and limits: Researchers reportedly found TCR beta sequences accurately predicted most subjects' HLA-A and HLA-B alleles. Cytomegalovirus association was listed for 164 TCR beta chains. Confirmation in vitro established that a few CMV-associated chains were specific for CMV antigens.

PCR amplification relied on 60 Vbeta primers (plus 13 Jbeta primers). Assay used: immunoSEQ multiplex PCR; TCRdb lists only in-frame clones, some missing. The sample yields 55,000 to 65,000 clones, roughly 75% seen once. In regard to this clone: The antigen remains undetermined.

The sample was PBMCs. The chain joins TRBV11-3 to TRBJ2-1; 10 nucleotides agree with TRBD1. This TCR was sampled from a man younger than 45 in good health and CMV-seropositive. The CDR3 reads CASSLPPTGGVYNEQFF. The DNA for the CDR3 is TGTGCCAGCAGCTTACCCCCGACAGGGGGCGTCTACAATGAGCAGTTCTTC.